Below, one T cell receptor (beta chain) is given with its context. This sample is drawn from a study of blood T cell repertoires in COVID-19. Methods used by the authors: Estimation of nucleated cell counts was performed using reference gene primer amplification. The repertoire was sequenced with immunoSEQ multiplex PCR; TCRdb's copy has only in-frame clones and lacks some. D and trimming were read from the DNA, whereas the V and J calls and clone size are those reported in that table. The table includes 150,000 to 200,000 clones, around nine tenths detected once. V dropped 1 base and J dropped 9 bases, with 7 bases sitting between them. Germline assignment: CDR1 SEHNR and CDR2 FQNEAQ (reference sequence). The CDR3 extends over 13 amino acids.

The source is a man aged 40-49 years with active or convalescent COVID-19. Sequencing was performed on peripheral blood. The chain has TRBV7-9 and TRBJ1-6, with D unclear. The CDR3 bases are TGTGCCAGCAGCTTAGACTCATTTTCACCCCTCCACTTT. It specifies CASSLDSFSPLHF.